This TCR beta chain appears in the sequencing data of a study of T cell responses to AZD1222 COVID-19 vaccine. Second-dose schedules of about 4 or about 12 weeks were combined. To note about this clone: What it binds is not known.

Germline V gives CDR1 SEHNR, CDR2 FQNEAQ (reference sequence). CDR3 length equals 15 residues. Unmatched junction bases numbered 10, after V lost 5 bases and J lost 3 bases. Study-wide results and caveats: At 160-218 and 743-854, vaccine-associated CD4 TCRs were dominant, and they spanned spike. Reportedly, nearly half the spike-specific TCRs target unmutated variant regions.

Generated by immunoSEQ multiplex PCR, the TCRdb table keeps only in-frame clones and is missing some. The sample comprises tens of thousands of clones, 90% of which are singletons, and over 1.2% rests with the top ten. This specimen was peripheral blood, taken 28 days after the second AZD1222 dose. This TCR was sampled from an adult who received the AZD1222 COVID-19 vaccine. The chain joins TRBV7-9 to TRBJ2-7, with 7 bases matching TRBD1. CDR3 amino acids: CASSLRDSILYEQYF. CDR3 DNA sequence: TGTGCCAGCAGCCTCCGGGACAGTATCCTCTACGAGCAGTACTTC.